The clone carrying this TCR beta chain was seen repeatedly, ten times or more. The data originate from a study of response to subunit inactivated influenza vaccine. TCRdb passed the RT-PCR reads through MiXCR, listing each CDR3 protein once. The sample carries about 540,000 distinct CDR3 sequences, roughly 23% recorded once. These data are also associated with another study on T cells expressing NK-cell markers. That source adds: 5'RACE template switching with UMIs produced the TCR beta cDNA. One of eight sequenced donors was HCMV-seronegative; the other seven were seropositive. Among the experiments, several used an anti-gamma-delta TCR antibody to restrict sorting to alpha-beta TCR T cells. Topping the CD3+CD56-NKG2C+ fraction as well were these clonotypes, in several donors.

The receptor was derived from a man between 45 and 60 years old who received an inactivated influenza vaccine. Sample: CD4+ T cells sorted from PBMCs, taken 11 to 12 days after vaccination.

CDR3 in DNA: TGTGCCAGCAGCCGGACCGGTTACGAGCAGTACTTC. As protein: CASSRTGYEQYF. The chain is built from TRBV12-3 or TRBV12-4 and TRBJ2-7; D gene unclear. CDR3 size: 12 residues. Trimming removed 6 bases at V and 4 bases at J, with 10 bases between.